The 26 T cell receptor beta chains presented below share a single source sample, sequenced in a study of long-term antiretroviral therapy in people with HIV. The assay, immunoSEQ v3.0, was run at survey level. This table comes from immunoSEQ multiplex PCR, and its TCRdb copy is limited to in-frame clones, with some not included. Of about 31,000 clones in the sample, 70% to 90% were seen once. This specimen was unsorted PBMCs, taken 0.8 years before starting antiretroviral therapy. Receptors originate from a man younger than 35 with HIV.

V is TRBV9 and J is TRBJ2-6, with 7 bases that match TRBD1. CDR3 length equals 16 residues. V was pared by 3 bases and J by 2 bases, with 5 bases of the junction left unmatched. Germline CDR1 is SGDLS and CDR2 is YYNGEE. CDR3 residues: CASSGRQGPGANVLTF. The CDR3 region has the DNA TGTGCCAGCAGCGGCCGACAGGGCCCTGGGGCCAACGTCCTGACTTTC.

The sample holds a few counts of this clone. The chain links TRBV9 to TRBJ1-1, with D possibly being TRBD1 (5 bases). The CDR3 sequence is 15 residues long. Germline values: CDR1 SGDLS, CDR2 YYNGEE. Trimming cost V 0 bases and J 4 bases, with 13 bases left between them. CDR3 DNA sequence: TGTGCCAGCAGCGTAGCAGCAGGGCGGATCACTGAAGCTTTCTTT. It translates to CASSVAAGRITEAFF.

The rearrangement uses TRBV9 and TRBJ2-3; D is perhaps TRBD2 (6 bases). Germline V gives CDR1 SGDLS, CDR2 YYNGEE. The CDR3 is made up of 14 amino acids. Trimming pared 7 bases from V and 1 base from J, leaving 13 bases between. CDR3 DNA sequence: TGTGCCAGCGGTTCGGGAGTCGGCACAGATACGCAGTATTTT. Protein: CASGSGVGTDTQYF.

This clone was counted once. The chain recombines TRBV19 with TRBJ1-2; 9 bases fit TRBD1. CDR1 is LNHDA and CDR2 is SQIVND in the germline V gene (reference sequence). The CDR3 is 18 amino acids. The trim removed 1 base at V and 3 bases at J, leaving 12 bases unmatched. CDR3 protein: CASSIAQTGTGRYYGYTF. The CDR3 DNA reads TGTGCCAGTAGTATAGCCCAAACCGGGACAGGGAGATACTATGGCTACACCTTC.

The genes are TRBV5-5 and TRBJ2-7; D remains ambiguous. V lost 4 bases to trimming and J lost 3 bases, with 5 bases between them. The CDR3 runs 11 residues. CDR1 SGHKS and CDR2 YYEKEE come from the germline V gene (reference sequence). This chain's CDR3 is CASSDHYEQYF. The CDR3 bases are TGTGCCAGCAGCGACCACTACGAGCAGTACTTC.

This sequence joins TRBV6-5 and TRBJ1-5, with a possible D match to TRBD1 (5 bases). V lost 2 bases to trimming and J lost 4 bases, with 9 bases between them. CDR3 length equals 14 residues. Germline values: CDR1 MNHEY, CDR2 SVGAGI. The CDR3: CASSYAGGNQPQHF. For the CDR3, the DNA is TGTGCCAGCAGTTACGCGGGGGGTAATCAGCCCCAGCATTTT.

This clone appeared a single time. The CDR3 here is CASSPRGQVMQTQYF. The CDR3 nucleotides are TGTGCCAGCAGCCCTAGGGGACAGGTCATGCAGACCCAGTACTTC. The V call is TRBV25-1, the J call TRBJ2-5, with TRBD1 matching 8 bases. Germline CDR1 and CDR2: MGHDK and SYGVNS. This CDR3 is built from 15 residues. V lost 6 bases, J lost 6 bases, and 12 bases stayed unmatched.

This clone has a single count. The chain links TRBV29-1 to TRBJ2-7; 7 positions match TRBD2. J gave up 0 bases and V 4 bases, and 9 bases lay outside the gene matches. CDR3 length equals 15 residues. The V gene's germline CDR1 is SQVTM and CDR2 ANQGSEA. The CDR3 coding sequence is TGCAGCGTTGGATCTGTTGGCGGGAGCTCCTACGAGCAGTACTTC. It yields the protein CSVGSVGGSSYEQYF.

The chain has TRBV6-5 and TRBJ1-2; 11 nucleotides agree with TRBD1. The V gene's germline CDR1 is MNHEY and CDR2 SVGAGI. V shed 2 bases, J shed 8 bases, and the junction held 4 bases outside the gene matches. The CDR3 has 14 amino acids. CDR3 DNA: TGTGCCAGCAGTTACCGGGACAGGGGGTCCGGCTACACCTTC. It is translated as CASSYRDRGSGYTF.

The V gene is TRBV7-2, the J gene TRBJ2-3; D gene unclear. The CDR3 extends over 15 amino acids. Looked up from germline, CDR1 is SGHTA and CDR2 is FQGNSA. Trimming cost V 2 bases and J 4 bases, with 13 bases left between them. For the CDR3, the DNA is TGTGCCAGCAGCTTAATCCTACTCCGGGCAGATACGCAGTATTTT. Residues: CASSLILLRADTQYF.

This clone was counted once. V gene TRBV7-9 combines with J gene TRBJ2-3, with 7 bases that match TRBD2. The CDR3 sequence is 14 residues long. Germline V gene sequence: CDR1 SEHNR, CDR2 FQNEAQ (reference sequence). The J segment lost 1 base and the V segment lost 5 bases, leaving 3 bases of the junction unmatched. The CDR3 DNA reads as TGTGCCAGCAGCCCGGGACTACGCACAGATACGCAGTATTTT. This translates into CASSPGLRTDTQYF.

The chain joins TRBV18 to TRBJ2-1, with D maybe TRBD2 (6 bases). Germline V CDR1 and CDR2: KGHSH, LQKENI. Between the trimmed V and J ends, which lost 6 bases and 15 bases, there was a span of 18 bases. This CDR3 spans 12 amino acids. CDR3 bases: TGTGCCAGCTCCCCCGCGGGGCCCCCGTGGTTCTTC. This translates into CASSPAGPPWFF.

In nucleotides, the CDR3 is TGTGCCAGCAGCTTGCTAGCGGGGTCCGGCGGGGAGCTGTTTTTT. Its translation is CASSLLAGSGGELFF. The chain recombines TRBV5-8 with TRBJ2-2; TRBD2 aligns across 9 bases. This CDR3 contains 15 residues. Germline V gene data show CDR1 as SGHTS and CDR2 as YDEGEE. With 1 base clipped from V and 7 bases from J, the junction kept 5 bases outside the gene matches.

V is TRBV15 and J is TRBJ2-7; D may be TRBD1 or TRBD2 (6 bases each). There are 14 residues in the CDR3. Trimming shortened V by 0 bases and J by 5 bases, and 11 bases separated the two germline ends. Per the germline V gene, CDR1 is LNHNV and CDR2 is YYDKDF (reference sequence). The CDR3 spells CATSRDGGTNEQYF. DNA of the CDR3: TGTGCCACCAGCAGAGACGGCGGGACAAACGAGCAGTACTTC.

V and J are TRBV1 and TRBJ1-3; the table's D call of TRBD1 was not tested on the DNA. TRBV1 is a pseudogene segment. This CDR3 is 19 amino acids long. CDR3 loop: CTSSQDDGAALQAGNTIYF. DNA of the CDR3: TGCACCAGCAGCCAAGATGATGGGGCAGCTCTACAGGCTGGAAACACCATATATTTT.

The chain uses TRBV6-5 and TRBJ2-3, with unresolved D. The V gene's germline CDR1 is MNHEY and CDR2 SVGAGI. Trimming took 7 bases from V and 2 from J, leaving 16 bases between them. This CDR3 comprises 15 residues. In DNA form, the CDR3 reads TGTGCCAGCAAAGCTTATGGGGAAAACACAGATACGCAGTATTTT. Translation: CASKAYGENTDTQYF.

This chain joins TRBV5-6 and TRBJ2-5; 10 bases map to TRBD1. Germline values: CDR1 SGHDT, CDR2 YYEEEE. Trimming removed 0 bases from V and 5 bases from J; junction bases left unmatched: 10. There are 17 residues in the CDR3. The CDR3 region is CASSLGTGQGVWETQYF. The DNA of the CDR3 is TGTGCCAGCAGCTTGGGAACAGGACAGGGGGTGTGGGAGACCCAGTACTTC.

The chain recombines TRBV11-2 with TRBJ1-2; D not resolved. Germline assignment: CDR1 SGHAT and CDR2 FQNNGV. The CDR3 is 12 residues long. V was clipped by 5 bases and J by 1 base, with 5 bases between them. In DNA form, the CDR3 reads TGTGCCAGCAGCCCCGATAACTATGGCTACACCTTC. Its translation is CASSPDNYGYTF.

The V and J genes are TRBV5-1 and TRBJ2-1; TRBD1 is a possible D gene (5 bases). CDR3 length: 14 residues. Germline V gene sequence: CDR1 SGHRS, CDR2 YFSETQ. With 2 bases removed from V and 6 bases from J, the gap between germline ends came to 12 bases. CDR3 DNA: TGCGCCAGCAGCTTTCAGGGCCTTCCCAATGAGCAGTTCTTC. Residues: CASSFQGLPNEQFF.

The chain has TRBV27 and TRBJ1-1; D not resolved. From germline, CDR1 is MNHEY and CDR2 SMNVEV (reference sequence). This CDR3 region has 13 residues. V was trimmed by 4 bases and J by 2 bases, leaving 8 bases between them. The CDR3, as DNA: TGTGCCAGCAGTTCCAGGCTAAACACTGAAGCTTTCTTT. Translation: CASSSRLNTEAFF.

The CDR3 DNA is TGTGCCAGCAGCTTACGGCCCCGGGGGATGAACCAAGAGACCCAGTACTTC. This sequence encodes CASSLRPRGMNQETQYF. This sequence joins TRBV4-2 and TRBJ2-5, with D possibly being TRBD2 (6 bases). The V end was cut by 5 bases, the J end by 0 bases, with 19 bases between. This CDR3 contains 17 residues. Per the germline V gene, CDR1 is LGHNA and CDR2 is YNFKEQ.

Here the CDR3 DNA reads TGTGCCAGCAGCGTAGCTCCTCTCGGGGAGACCCAGTACTTC. This translates into CASSVAPLGETQYF. The chain employs TRBV9 and TRBJ2-5; D is uncertain. This CDR3 comprises 14 residues. Germline V gene data show CDR1 as SGDLS and CDR2 as YYNGEE. Between the trimmed V and J ends, which lost 0 bases and 5 bases, there was a span of 11 bases.

This clone has more than one count but fewer than ten. This chain joins TRBV5-6 and TRBJ2-7; 8 nucleotides match TRBD1. The germline CDR1 and CDR2 sequences are SGHDT and YYEEEE. This CDR3 is 15 amino acids long. J lost 1 base, V lost 0 bases, and 3 bases had no gene match. CDR3 nucleotide sequence: TGTGCCAGCAGCTTGGGGACAGGGAGGTCCTACGAGCAGTACTTC. This translates into CASSLGTGRSYEQYF. Using reference TRBV5-6 and TRBJ2-7 for the parts outside the CDR3, the full variable domain is DAGVTQSPTHLIKTRGQQVTLRCSPKSGHDTVSWYQQALGQGPQFIFQYYEEEERQRGNFPDRFSGHQFPNYSSELNVNALLLGDSALYLCASSLGTGRSYEQYFGPGTRLTVT.

The chain carries TRBV15 and TRBJ2-3, with D perhaps matching TRBD2 (6 bases). The germline V gene has CDR1 LNHNV and CDR2 YYDKDF (reference sequence). This CDR3 region has 13 residues. V lost 8 bases, J lost 2 bases, and 11 bases lay in between. This chain's CDR3 is CATWRGPTDTQYF. CDR3 nucleotides: TGTGCCACCTGGAGGGGACCCACAGATACGCAGTATTTT. Drawing the rest from reference TRBV15 and TRBJ2-3, the complete variable domain is DAMVIQNPRYQVTQFGKPVTLSCSQTLNHNVMYWYQQKSSQAPKLLFHYYDKDFNNEADTPDNFQSRRPNTSFCFLDIRSPGLGDTAMYLCATWRGPTDTQYFGPGTRLTVL.

The chain carries TRBV7-6 and TRBJ2-3, with 7 positions matching TRBD2. CDR3 size: 16 residues. CDR1 and CDR2 (germline): SGHVS, FNYEAQ. V lost 1 base and J lost 1; bases outside the gene matches: 5. Written as DNA, the CDR3 is TGTGCCAGCAGCTTAGGCGTTGCGGGGGGCACAGATACGCAGTATTTT. Its translation is CASSLGVAGGTDTQYF.

The chain joins TRBV28 to TRBJ1-2; 8 bases are a match to TRBD1. Germline values: CDR1 MDHEN, CDR2 SYDVKM. This CDR3 is built from 14 residues. V lost 5 bases, J lost 6 bases, and 8 bases stayed unmatched. The CDR3 region has the DNA TGTGCCAGCAGTACTATAGGGGACAGGCATGGCTACACCTTC. This encodes CASSTIGDRHGYTF.